This is a list of T cell receptor beta chains from one sample in a study of T cells after yellow fever vaccination. TCRdb independently ran MiXCR on the 5' RACE reads; one entry per CDR3 protein. The table lists 100,000 to 150,000 distinct CDR3 sequences, roughly 6.7% of them singletons. Here the sequenced sample was CD4+ T cells sorted from PBMCs, taken 9 to 10 days after the first yellow fever vaccination. All receptors come from a man aged 18 to 29 who received the YFV17D yellow fever vaccine. The CDR3 runs from the conserved cysteine through the conserved F or W. The order of the fields is V gene, J gene, D gene, clone size, CDR3 protein, CDR3 DNA. A D gene is named only where the DNA matches it firmly. A row's size may be missing; if present it is once, few, many or a size class.

v_call: TRBV5-5; j_call: TRBJ2-5; d_call: NA; clone_size: few; cdr3_aa: CASSLEGTTEETQYF; cdr3_nt: TGTGCCAGCAGCTTGGAGGGCACAACGGAGGAGACCCAGTACTTC
v_call: TRBV7-2; j_call: TRBJ1-6; d_call: NA; clone_size: many; cdr3_aa: CASSLVQNSPLHF; cdr3_nt: TGTGCCAGCAGCTTGGTCCAAAATTCACCCCTCCACTTT
v_call: TRBV5-1; j_call: TRBJ1-1; d_call: NA; clone_size: many; cdr3_aa: CASSLYQRNTEAFF; cdr3_nt: TGCGCCAGCAGCTTGTACCAACGGAACACTGAAGCTTTCTTT
v_call: TRBV30; j_call: TRBJ2-1; d_call: NA; clone_size: NA; cdr3_aa: CAWRATGHEQFF; cdr3_nt: TGTGCCTGGAGGGCTACCGGCCATGAGCAGTTCTTC
v_call: TRBV4-1; j_call: TRBJ2-1; d_call: NA; clone_size: many; cdr3_aa: CASSQGYERSYYNEQFF; cdr3_nt: TGCGCCAGCAGCCAAGGCTATGAGCGGAGTTACTACAATGAGCAGTTCTTC
v_call: TRBV5-1; j_call: TRBJ2-3; d_call: NA; clone_size: many; cdr3_aa: CASSYTNRAPPDTQYF; cdr3_nt: TGCGCCAGCAGCTACACAAACCGGGCCCCCCCAGATACGCAGTATTTT
v_call: TRBV18; j_call: TRBJ1-2; d_call: TRBD1; clone_size: NA; cdr3_aa: CASSPNRGSDYGYTF; cdr3_nt: TGTGCCAGCTCACCGAACAGGGGATCGGACTATGGCTACACCTTC
v_call: TRBV5-1; j_call: TRBJ2-1; d_call: TRBD2; clone_size: many; cdr3_aa: CASSFSGTYNEQFF; cdr3_nt: TGCGCCAGCAGCTTCAGCGGGACCTACAATGAGCAGTTCTTC
v_call: TRBV7-3; j_call: TRBJ2-7; d_call: NA; clone_size: many; cdr3_aa: CASSLRANYEQYF; cdr3_nt: TGTGCCAGCAGCTTAAGGGCTAACTACGAGCAGTACTTC
v_call: TRBV12-5; j_call: TRBJ2-3; d_call: NA; clone_size: many; cdr3_aa: CASAPPTDTQYF; cdr3_nt: TGTGCTAGTGCACCCCCCACAGATACGCAGTATTTT
v_call: TRBV3-1; j_call: TRBJ2-5; d_call: NA; clone_size: many; cdr3_aa: CASSFPTSIATFQETQYF; cdr3_nt: TGTGCCAGCAGCTTTCCCACTTCTATAGCCACCTTCCAAGAGACCCAGTACTTC
v_call: TRBV20-1; j_call: TRBJ2-4; d_call: TRBD2; clone_size: many; cdr3_aa: CSAPGTSKNIQYF; cdr3_nt: TGCAGTGCTCCCGGGACTAGCAAAAACATTCAGTACTTC
v_call: TRBV29-1; j_call: TRBJ1-3; d_call: NA; clone_size: few; cdr3_aa: CSAGGPGNSGNTIYF; cdr3_nt: TGCAGCGCCGGGGGGCCAGGAAACTCTGGAAACACCATATATTTT
v_call: TRBV6-2/TRBV6-3; j_call: TRBJ2-7; d_call: NA; clone_size: many; cdr3_aa: CASSYGERRYF; cdr3_nt: TGTGCCAGCAGTTACGGCGAGAGGCGGTACTTC
v_call: TRBV20-1; j_call: TRBJ2-5; d_call: NA; clone_size: many; cdr3_aa: CSAGSRVRETQYF; cdr3_nt: TGCAGTGCGGGAAGTAGGGTGCGAGAGACCCAGTACTTC
v_call: TRBV5-5; j_call: TRBJ1-1; d_call: NA; clone_size: many; cdr3_aa: CASSLDGTLNTEAFF; cdr3_nt: TGTGCCAGCAGCTTGGATGGGACACTAAACACTGAAGCTTTCTTT
v_call: TRBV20-1; j_call: TRBJ2-1; d_call: NA; clone_size: many; cdr3_aa: CSARPLLDSSYNEQFF; cdr3_nt: TGCAGTGCTAGGCCCCTACTGGACAGCTCCTACAATGAGCAGTTCTTC
v_call: TRBV4-1; j_call: TRBJ2-2; d_call: NA; clone_size: many; cdr3_aa: CASSQKEAGADTGELFF; cdr3_nt: TGCGCCAGCAGCCAAAAAGAGGCGGGGGCGGACACCGGGGAGCTGTTTTTT
v_call: TRBV7-2; j_call: TRBJ2-2; d_call: NA; clone_size: many; cdr3_aa: CASSRGASNTGELFF; cdr3_nt: TGTGCCAGCAGTCGCGGGGCTAGCAACACCGGGGAGCTGTTTTTT
v_call: TRBV4-3; j_call: TRBJ2-5; d_call: NA; clone_size: many; cdr3_aa: CASSQDGAVRTQETQYF; cdr3_nt: TGCGCCAGCAGCCAAGATGGGGCAGTGAGAACCCAAGAGACCCAGTACTTC
v_call: TRBV6-5; j_call: TRBJ2-1; d_call: TRBD2; clone_size: NA; cdr3_aa: CASSYSAGAYNEQFF; cdr3_nt: TGTGCCAGCAGTTACTCCGCGGGGGCCTACAATGAGCAGTTCTTC
v_call: TRBV18; j_call: TRBJ2-5; d_call: NA; clone_size: many; cdr3_aa: CASSTVGGPETQYF; cdr3_nt: TGTGCCAGCTCCACCGTCGGGGGACCAGAGACCCAGTACTTC
v_call: TRBV20-1; j_call: TRBJ1-4; d_call: NA; clone_size: many; cdr3_aa: CSARREKLFF; cdr3_nt: TGCAGTGCGAGGCGTGAAAAACTGTTTTTT
v_call: TRBV29-1; j_call: TRBJ2-5; d_call: NA; clone_size: NA; cdr3_aa: CSVLIETQYF; cdr3_nt: TGCAGCGTCCTCATAGAGACCCAGTACTTC
v_call: TRBV5-1; j_call: TRBJ2-4; d_call: TRBD1; clone_size: many; cdr3_aa: CASSFMTGENIQYF; cdr3_nt: TGCGCCAGCAGCTTTATGACAGGGGAAAACATTCAGTACTTC
v_call: TRBV11-2; j_call: TRBJ1-3; d_call: NA; clone_size: NA; cdr3_aa: CASSLGTPFHRTGNTIYF; cdr3_nt: TGTGCCAGCAGCTTAGGAACACCTTTTCACCGGACTGGAAACACCATATATTTT
v_call: TRBV20-1; j_call: TRBJ1-6; d_call: TRBD1; clone_size: many; cdr3_aa: CSASGDSNSPLHF; cdr3_nt: TGCAGTGCTAGTGGGGACAGTAATTCACCCCTCCACTTT
v_call: TRBV6-5; j_call: TRBJ1-6; d_call: TRBD1; clone_size: many; cdr3_aa: CACRDTGGNSPLHF; cdr3_nt: TGTGCCTGCCGAGATACAGGGGGGAATTCACCCCTCCACTTT
v_call: TRBV27; j_call: TRBJ2-2; d_call: NA; clone_size: many; cdr3_aa: CASSKFEWGTAGELFF; cdr3_nt: TGTGCCAGCAGCAAATTCGAGTGGGGGACCGCCGGGGAGCTGTTTTTT
v_call: TRBV10-3; j_call: TRBJ2-3; d_call: NA; clone_size: many; cdr3_aa: CAIGNSSTDTQYF; cdr3_nt: TGTGCCATCGGGAACAGCAGCACAGATACGCAGTATTTT
v_call: TRBV14; j_call: TRBJ2-1; d_call: NA; clone_size: many; cdr3_aa: CASSQQAGPYNEQFF; cdr3_nt: TGTGCCAGCAGCCAACAAGCGGGCCCCTACAATGAGCAGTTCTTC
v_call: TRBV5-1; j_call: TRBJ2-6; d_call: NA; clone_size: many; cdr3_aa: CASTSMGLPGVLTF; cdr3_nt: TGCGCCAGCACCTCGATGGGCCTCCCTGGGGTCCTGACTTTC
v_call: TRBV18; j_call: TRBJ2-7; d_call: NA; clone_size: many; cdr3_aa: CASSPGTPYEQYF; cdr3_nt: TGTGCCAGCTCCCCGGGGACTCCGTACGAGCAGTACTTC
v_call: TRBV11-2; j_call: TRBJ2-4; d_call: NA; clone_size: many; cdr3_aa: CASSLFIGERRLAKNIQYF; cdr3_nt: TGTGCCAGCAGCTTATTTATCGGGGAGCGACGACTAGCCAAAAACATTCAGTACTTC
v_call: TRBV11-2; j_call: TRBJ2-5; d_call: TRBD2; clone_size: many; cdr3_aa: CASSPPGLAGVPGETQYF; cdr3_nt: TGTGCCAGCAGCCCCCCGGGTTTAGCGGGGGTCCCTGGGGAGACCCAGTACTTC
v_call: TRBV28; j_call: TRBJ1-1; d_call: TRBD1; clone_size: many; cdr3_aa: CASRVTGTGGLSTEAFF; cdr3_nt: TGTGCCAGCCGAGTTACCGGGACAGGGGGACTTTCAACTGAAGCTTTCTTT
v_call: TRBV12-3/TRBV12-4; j_call: TRBJ1-1; d_call: NA; clone_size: few; cdr3_aa: CASSLAPEAEAFF; cdr3_nt: TGTGCCAGCAGTTTAGCGCCGGAGGCCGAAGCTTTCTTT
v_call: TRBV6-1; j_call: TRBJ1-1; d_call: NA; clone_size: many; cdr3_aa: CASKGPGTQNTEAFF; cdr3_nt: TGTGCCAGCAAGGGCCCCGGGACACAGAACACTGAAGCTTTCTTT
v_call: TRBV5-1; j_call: TRBJ2-5; d_call: TRBD2; clone_size: many; cdr3_aa: CASSGLAGTETQYF; cdr3_nt: TGCGCCAGCAGTGGACTAGCGGGGACGGAGACCCAGTACTTC
v_call: TRBV7-3; j_call: TRBJ2-1; d_call: TRBD2; clone_size: many; cdr3_aa: CASSLLGTRNNEQFF; cdr3_nt: TGTGCCAGCAGCTTACTGGGGACTAGAAACAATGAGCAGTTCTTC
v_call: TRBV6-5; j_call: TRBJ1-4; d_call: NA; clone_size: NA; cdr3_aa: CASSYVPSATNEKLFF; cdr3_nt: TGTGCCAGCAGTTATGTACCGTCGGCAACTAATGAAAAACTGTTTTTT
v_call: TRBV20-1; j_call: TRBJ2-1; d_call: NA; clone_size: many; cdr3_aa: CSARRDFNEQFF; cdr3_nt: TGCAGTGCTAGAAGGGACTTCAATGAGCAGTTCTTC
v_call: TRBV12-3/TRBV12-4; j_call: TRBJ1-1; d_call: NA; clone_size: many; cdr3_aa: CASRIDSEAFF; cdr3_nt: TGTGCCAGCAGGATTGATAGTGAAGCTTTCTTT
v_call: TRBV18; j_call: TRBJ1-1; d_call: NA; clone_size: many; cdr3_aa: CASSRRADATEAFF; cdr3_nt: TGTGCCAGCTCCCGTAGGGCAGATGCCACTGAAGCTTTCTTT